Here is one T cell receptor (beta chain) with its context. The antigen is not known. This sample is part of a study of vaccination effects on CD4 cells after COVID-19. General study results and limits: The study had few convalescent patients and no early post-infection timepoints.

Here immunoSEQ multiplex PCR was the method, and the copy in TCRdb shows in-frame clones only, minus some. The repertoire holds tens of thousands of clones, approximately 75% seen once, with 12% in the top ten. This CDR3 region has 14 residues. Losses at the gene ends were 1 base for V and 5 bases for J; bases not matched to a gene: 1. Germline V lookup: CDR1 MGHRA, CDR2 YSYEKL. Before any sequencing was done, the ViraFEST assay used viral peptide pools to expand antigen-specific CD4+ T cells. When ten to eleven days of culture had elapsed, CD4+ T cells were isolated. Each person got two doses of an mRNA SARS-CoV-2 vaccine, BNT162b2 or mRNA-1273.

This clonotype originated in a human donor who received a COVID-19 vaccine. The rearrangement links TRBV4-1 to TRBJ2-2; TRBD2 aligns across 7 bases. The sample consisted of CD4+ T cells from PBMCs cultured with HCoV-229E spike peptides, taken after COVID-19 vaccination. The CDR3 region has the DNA TGCGCCAGCAGCCAAGTCGGGGGGACCGGGGAGCTGTTTTTT. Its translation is CASSQVGGTGELFF.